A selection of T cell receptor beta chains follows, all from one sample in a study of shared clonotypes between healthy human individuals. The method was immunoSEQ multiplex PCR; TCRdb's version includes in-frame clones alone and lacks a portion of them. The repertoire holds under 2.5 million clones, approximately 90% seen once, with 0.37% in the top ten. The sample taken for sequencing was naive CD4+ T cells from PBMCs. The receptors shown here come from a man aged 18 to 30 in good health. Some clones in this sample may be carry-over from other donors' samples. Both conserved end residues are part of each CDR3. Each record gives: D gene, clone size, J gene, V gene, CDR3 protein, CDR3 DNA. A D gene is named only where the DNA matches it firmly. Clone size is shown for a subset of rows, as once, few, many or a class of expanded clone.

-,-,TRBJ2-1,TRBV27,CASSPRQGALREGRNEQFF,TGTGCCAGCAGTCCAAGACAGGGGGCTTTGCGGGAGGGCCGGAATGAGCAGTTCTTC
TRBD2,-,TRBJ2-3,TRBV7-9,CASSPGEGRAGGTDTQYF,TGTGCCAGCAGCCCGGGGGAGGGGAGAGCGGGAGGAACAGATACGCAGTATTTT
-,-,TRBJ1-4,TRBV5-6,CASSLYGVNEKLFF,TGTGCCAGCAGCTTGTACGGGGTAAATGAAAAACTGTTTTTT
-,-,TRBJ2-1,TRBV6-1,CASSVLGGLGITYNEQFF,TGTGCCAGCAGTGTTTTGGGAGGACTTGGGATTACCTACAATGAGCAGTTCTTC
-,few,TRBJ1-1,TRBV7-9,CASTLEVVGLRAFF,TGTGCCAGCACCTTAGAGGTAGTTGGGCTTCGGGCTTTCTTT
TRBD2,once,TRBJ2-2,TRBV7-3,CASSAASGSGSGELFF,TGTGCCAGCAGCGCCGCTAGCGGGAGCGGGTCCGGGGAGCTGTTTTTT
TRBD1,-,TRBJ1-2,TRBV6-5,CASSYSIGRGYTF,TGTGCCAGCAGTTACTCGATTGGCAGGGGGTACACCTTC
-,-,TRBJ2-3,TRBV7-9,CASSFGGTDTQYF,TGTGCCAGCAGCTTTGGGGGAACAGATACGCAGTATTTT
TRBD1,-,TRBJ2-1,TRBV2,CASSEVRTGGNEQFF,TGTGCCAGCAGTGAAGTCAGGACAGGGGGCAATGAGCAGTTCTTC
TRBD1,-,TRBJ2-2,TRBV11-2,CASSSTGQGSGELFF,TGTGCCAGCAGCTCCACAGGACAGGGGAGCGGGGAGCTGTTTTTT
-,-,TRBJ2-3,TRBV7-9,CASSLLLGPIVTDTQYF,TGTGCCAGCAGCTTATTGTTGGGGCCGATTGTAACAGATACGCAGTATTTT
TRBD1,once,TRBJ1-5,TRBV19,CASSSQGGSQPQHF,TGTGCCAGTAGCTCGCAGGGGGGGAGTCAGCCCCAGCATTTT
-,-,TRBJ2-1,TRBV7-3,CASSPKYYNEQFF,TGTGCCAGCAGCCCGAAATACTACAATGAGCAGTTCTTC
-,-,TRBJ2-2,TRBV28,CASTTPSSGELFF,TGTGCCAGCACCACCCCTAGTAGCGGGGAGCTGTTTTTT
-,-,TRBJ1-3,TRBV19,CASTPSYQSGNTIYF,TGTGCCAGTACCCCCTCATACCAATCTGGAAACACCATATATTTT
-,once,TRBJ2-5,TRBV5-4,CASSLRAEGETQYF,TGTGCCAGCAGCTTGAGGGCGGAGGGGGAGACCCAGTACTTC
-,-,TRBJ1-2,TRBV5-5,CASSLAAGNYGYTF,TGTGCCAGCAGCTTGGCCGCGGGTAACTATGGCTACACCTTC
-,-,TRBJ2-7,TRBV5-1,CASSLGDIKYYEQYF,TGCGCCAGCAGCTTGGGGGACATAAAGTACTACGAGCAGTACTTC
-,-,TRBJ1-2,TRBV6-1,CASSEGGGDYGYTF,TGTGCCAGCAGTGAAGGCGGGGGGGATTATGGCTACACCTTC
-,-,TRBJ2-6,TRBV19,CASSRTFWGRESSGANVLTF,TGTGCCAGTAGTCGAACATTTTGGGGAAGGGAGAGCTCTGGGGCCAACGTCCTGACTTTC
-,-,TRBJ2-3,TRBV5-1,CASSLGPASTDTQYF,TGCGCCAGCAGCTTGGGGCCAGCTAGCACAGATACGCAGTATTTT
TRBD2,-,TRBJ2-2,TRBV7-3,CASSPHGLVPGELFF,TGTGCCAGCAGCCCCCATGGACTAGTCCCCGGGGAGCTGTTTTTT
-,-,TRBJ2-2,TRBV11-2,CASSLVVRGLARAGELFF,TGTGCCAGCAGCTTAGTTGTCAGAGGGCTAGCGAGGGCCGGGGAGCTGTTTTTT
-,-,TRBJ1-1,TRBV27,CASSTRAVRGTEAFF,TGTGCCAGCAGTACCCGCGCGGTCAGAGGCACTGAAGCTTTCTTT
-,-,TRBJ1-1,TRBV18,CASSPYAGTEAFF,TGTGCCAGCTCACCTTATGCCGGCACTGAAGCTTTCTTT
TRBD2,-,TRBJ2-5,TRBV25-1,CASSETSGQETQYF,TGTGCCAGCAGCGAGACTAGCGGACAAGAGACCCAGTACTTC
-,-,TRBJ2-7,TRBV10-2,CASTMTPNYEQYF,TGCGCCAGCACCATGACTCCGAACTACGAGCAGTACTTC
TRBD2,-,TRBJ2-7,TRBV27,CASSPLAGASYEQYF,TGTGCCAGCAGTCCACTAGCGGGAGCCTCCTACGAGCAGTACTTC
-,few,TRBJ1-1,TRBV7-2,CASSLFSQAEAFF,TGTGCCAGCAGCTTGTTTTCGCAGGCTGAAGCTTTCTTT
TRBD2,once,TRBJ2-1,TRBV25-1,CASSTGLAGDPGHNEQFF,TGTGCCAGCAGTACCGGACTAGCGGGAGATCCGGGCCACAATGAGCAGTTCTTC
-,-,TRBJ2-7,TRBV7-2,CASSFSGRVYF,TGTGCCAGCAGCTTTAGTGGGCGAGTTTACTTC
-,-,TRBJ1-2,TRBV14,CASSHRPGRNPNYGYTF,TGTGCCAGCAGCCACCGACCGGGCAGAAATCCTAACTATGGCTACACCTTC
-,-,TRBJ1-1,TRBV5-5,CASSLGRWRNANTEAFF,TGTGCCAGCAGCTTAGGGAGGTGGCGGAACGCGAACACTGAAGCTTTCTTT
TRBD2,-,TRBJ2-3,TRBV4-1,CASSQGLAGGADTQYF,TGCGCCAGCAGCCAAGGACTAGCGGGAGGCGCAGATACGCAGTATTTT
-,-,TRBJ2-7,TRBV7-9,CASSLGQGFYEQYF,TGTGCCAGCAGCTTAGGTCAGGGTTTCTACGAGCAGTACTTC
-,-,TRBJ2-7,TRBV5-1,CASSLDGYEQYF,TGCGCCAGCAGCTTGGATGGGTACGAGCAGTACTTC
-,-,TRBJ1-5,TRBV4-3,CASSRDTGYQPQHF,TGCGCCAGCAGCCGAGATACAGGGTATCAGCCCCAGCATTTT
-,-,TRBJ2-2,TRBV11-3,CASSMTGTNTGELFF,TGTGCCAGCAGCATGACCGGGACAAACACCGGGGAGCTGTTTTTT
-,-,TRBJ1-2,TRBV7-2,CASSLALRENYGYTF,TGTGCCAGCAGCTTAGCGTTGAGGGAGAACTATGGCTACACCTTC
TRBD2,once,TRBJ2-2,TRBV19,CASNRLAGVVETGELFF,TGTGCCAGTAATAGACTAGCGGGAGTAGTTGAAACCGGGGAGCTGTTTTTT
-,-,TRBJ2-7,TRBV6-5,CASSYRAKSAYEQYF,TGTGCCAGCAGTTACCGGGCAAAGTCGGCCTACGAGCAGTACTTC
-,-,TRBJ1-5,TRBV7-3,CASSPDRNQPQHF,TGTGCCAGCAGCCCGGACAGAAATCAGCCCCAGCATTTT
-,-,TRBJ1-6,TRBV2,CASSEARVNSPLHF,TGTGCCAGCAGCGAAGCGCGGGTTAATTCACCCCTCCACTTT
-,-,TRBJ1-2,TRBV28,CASSLGGYGYTF,TGTGCCAGCAGTTTAGGGGGGTATGGCTACACCTTC
TRBD1,-,TRBJ1-1,TRBV28,CASSPHPHRGYTEAFF,TGTGCCAGCAGTCCTCATCCACACAGGGGGTACACTGAAGCTTTCTTT
-,-,TRBJ1-5,TRBV7-2,CASSSTVIPGRYSNQPQHF,TGTGCCAGCAGCTCAACCGTCATACCGGGACGGTATAGCAATCAGCCCCAGCATTTT
-,-,TRBJ2-1,TRBV6-5,CASSNNEQFF,TGTGCCAGCAGTAACAATGAGCAGTTCTTC
TRBD1,-,TRBJ2-3,TRBV25-1,CASSDLPGQGVTDTQYF,TGTGCCAGCAGTGACCTCCCGGGACAGGGGGTAACAGATACGCAGTATTTT